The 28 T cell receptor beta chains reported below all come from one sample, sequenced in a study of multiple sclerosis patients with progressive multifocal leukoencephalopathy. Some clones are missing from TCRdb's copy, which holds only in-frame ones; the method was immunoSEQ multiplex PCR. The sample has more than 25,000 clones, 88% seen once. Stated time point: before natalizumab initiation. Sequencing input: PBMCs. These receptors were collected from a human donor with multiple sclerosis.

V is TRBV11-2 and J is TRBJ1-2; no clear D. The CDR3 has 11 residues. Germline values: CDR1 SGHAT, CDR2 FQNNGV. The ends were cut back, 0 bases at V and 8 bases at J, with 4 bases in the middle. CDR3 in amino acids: CASSLEKGYTF. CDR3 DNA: TGTGCCAGCAGCTTAGAGAAGGGCTACACCTTC.

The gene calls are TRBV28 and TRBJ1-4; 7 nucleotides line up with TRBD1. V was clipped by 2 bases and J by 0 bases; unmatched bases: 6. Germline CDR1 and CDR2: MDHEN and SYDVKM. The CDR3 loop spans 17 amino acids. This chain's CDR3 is CASSLLTGPTTNEKLFF. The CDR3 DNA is TGTGCCAGCAGTTTACTGACAGGGCCAACAACTAATGAAAAACTGTTTTTT.

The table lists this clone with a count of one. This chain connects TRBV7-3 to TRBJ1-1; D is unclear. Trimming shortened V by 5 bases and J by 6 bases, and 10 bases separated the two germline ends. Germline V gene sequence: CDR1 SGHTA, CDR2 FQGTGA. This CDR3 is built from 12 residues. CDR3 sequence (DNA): TGTGCCAGCAGCCTGACGAGCCCTGAAGCTTTCTTT. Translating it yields CASSLTSPEAFF.

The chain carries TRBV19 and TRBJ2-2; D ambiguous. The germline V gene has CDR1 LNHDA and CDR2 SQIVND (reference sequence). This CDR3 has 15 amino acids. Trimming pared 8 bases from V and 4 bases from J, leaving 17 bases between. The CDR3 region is CASADHGRRTGELFF. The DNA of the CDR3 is TGTGCCAGTGCGGACCATGGACGGCGCACCGGGGAGCTGTTTTTT.

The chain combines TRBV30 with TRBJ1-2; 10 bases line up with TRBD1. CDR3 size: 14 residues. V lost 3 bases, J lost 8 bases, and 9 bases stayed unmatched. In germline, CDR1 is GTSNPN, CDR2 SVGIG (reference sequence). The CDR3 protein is CAWSVDRGLGGYTF. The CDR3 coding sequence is TGTGCCTGGAGCGTCGACAGGGGGCTTGGCGGCTACACCTTC. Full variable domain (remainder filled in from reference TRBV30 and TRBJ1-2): SQTIHQWPATLVQPVGSPLSLECTVEGTSNPNLYWYRQAAGRGLQLLFYSVGIGQISSEVPQNLSASRPQDRQFILSSKKLLLSDSGFYLCAWSVDRGLGGYTFGSGTRLTVV.

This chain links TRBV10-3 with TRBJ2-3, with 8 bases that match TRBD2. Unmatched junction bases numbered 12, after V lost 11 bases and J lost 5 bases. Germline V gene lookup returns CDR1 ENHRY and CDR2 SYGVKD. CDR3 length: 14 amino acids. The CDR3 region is CASTGRGGGDTQYF. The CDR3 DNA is TGTGCCTCAACTGGCCGGGGGGGTGGAGATACGCAGTATTTT.

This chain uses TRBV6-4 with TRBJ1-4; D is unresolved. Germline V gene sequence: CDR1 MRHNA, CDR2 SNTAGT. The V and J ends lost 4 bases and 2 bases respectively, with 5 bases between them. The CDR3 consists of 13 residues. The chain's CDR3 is CASSVDTNEKLFF. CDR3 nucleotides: TGTGCCAGCAGTGTCGACACTAATGAAAAACTGTTTTTT.

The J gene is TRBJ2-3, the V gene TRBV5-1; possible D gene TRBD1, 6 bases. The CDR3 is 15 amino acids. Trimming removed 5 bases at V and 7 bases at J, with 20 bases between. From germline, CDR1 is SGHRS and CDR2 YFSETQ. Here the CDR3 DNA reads TGCGCCAGCAGACCCGGACAGTCCCTGGGATATACGCAGTATTTT. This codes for CASRPGQSLGYTQYF.

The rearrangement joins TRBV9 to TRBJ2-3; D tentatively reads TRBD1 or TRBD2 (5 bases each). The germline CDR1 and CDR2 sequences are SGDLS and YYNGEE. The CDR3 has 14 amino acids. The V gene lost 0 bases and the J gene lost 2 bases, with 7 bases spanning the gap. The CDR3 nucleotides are TGTGCCAGCAGCGTAGACGGGGCCACAGATACGCAGTATTTT. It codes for CASSVDGATDTQYF.

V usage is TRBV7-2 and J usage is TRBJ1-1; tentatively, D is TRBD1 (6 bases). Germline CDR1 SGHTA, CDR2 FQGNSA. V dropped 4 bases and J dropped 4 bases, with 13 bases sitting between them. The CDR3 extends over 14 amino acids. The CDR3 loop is CASSSQGVGTEAFF. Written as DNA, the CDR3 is TGTGCCAGCAGCTCACAGGGTGTCGGCACTGAAGCTTTCTTT.

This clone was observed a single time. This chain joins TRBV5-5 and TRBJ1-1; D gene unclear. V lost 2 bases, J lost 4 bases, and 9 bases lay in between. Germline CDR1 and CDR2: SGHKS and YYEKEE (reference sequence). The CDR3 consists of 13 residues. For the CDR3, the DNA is TGTGCCAGCAGCTTACCCGGTGCCACTGAAGCTTTCTTT. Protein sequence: CASSLPGATEAFF.

CDR3 DNA: TGTGCCAGCAGTTTATCCATGACACTGAACACTGAAGCTTTCTTT. It codes for CASSLSMTLNTEAFF. The V call is TRBV27, the J call TRBJ1-1; D is unresolved. This CDR3 spans 15 amino acids. Germline CDR1 reads MNHEY; CDR2 reads SMNVEV (reference sequence). V was shortened by 0 bases and J by 0 bases, with 8 bases between the two germline ends.

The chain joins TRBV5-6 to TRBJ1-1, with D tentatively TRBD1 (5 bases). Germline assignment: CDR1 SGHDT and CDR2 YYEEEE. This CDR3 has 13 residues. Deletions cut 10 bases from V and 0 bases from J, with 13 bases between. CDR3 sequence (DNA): TGTGCCGTCTTAGGGGTCCTGAACACTGAAGCTTTCTTT. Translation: CAVLGVLNTEAFF.

CDR3 in DNA: TGTGCCAGCAGTCCCTCGGTGAACACTGAAGCTTTCTTT. Protein: CASSPSVNTEAFF. This sequence joins TRBV6-1 and TRBJ1-1, with D unresolved. V lost 5 bases and J lost 0, with 7 bases in between. The V gene's germline CDR1 is MNHNS and CDR2 SASEGT. This CDR3 has 13 residues.

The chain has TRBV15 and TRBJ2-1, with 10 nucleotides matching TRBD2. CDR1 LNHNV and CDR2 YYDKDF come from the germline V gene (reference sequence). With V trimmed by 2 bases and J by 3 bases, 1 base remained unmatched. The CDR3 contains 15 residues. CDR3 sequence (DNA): TGTGCCACCAGCAGAAAGCGGGGGGGCTACAATGAGCAGTTCTTC. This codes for CATSRKRGGYNEQFF.

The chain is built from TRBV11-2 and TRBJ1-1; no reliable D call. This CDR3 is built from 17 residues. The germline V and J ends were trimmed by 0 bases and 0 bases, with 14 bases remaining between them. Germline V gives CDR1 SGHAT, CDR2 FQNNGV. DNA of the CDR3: TGTGCCAGCAGCTTAGATCGGCGTACGGGAATGAACACTGAAGCTTTCTTT. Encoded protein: CASSLDRRTGMNTEAFF.

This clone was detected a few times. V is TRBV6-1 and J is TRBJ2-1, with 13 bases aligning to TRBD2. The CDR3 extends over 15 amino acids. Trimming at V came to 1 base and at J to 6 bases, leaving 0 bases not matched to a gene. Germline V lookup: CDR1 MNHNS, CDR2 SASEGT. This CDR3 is CASSEGTSGGNEQFF. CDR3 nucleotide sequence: TGTGCCAGCAGTGAAGGGACTAGCGGGGGCAATGAGCAGTTCTTC.

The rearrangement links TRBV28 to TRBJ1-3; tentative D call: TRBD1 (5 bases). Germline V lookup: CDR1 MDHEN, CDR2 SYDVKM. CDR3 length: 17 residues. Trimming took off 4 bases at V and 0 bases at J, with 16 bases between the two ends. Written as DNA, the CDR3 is TGTGCCAGCAGTTCAGGGTTGTGGGGACTCTCTGGAAACACCATATATTTT. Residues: CASSSGLWGLSGNTIYF.

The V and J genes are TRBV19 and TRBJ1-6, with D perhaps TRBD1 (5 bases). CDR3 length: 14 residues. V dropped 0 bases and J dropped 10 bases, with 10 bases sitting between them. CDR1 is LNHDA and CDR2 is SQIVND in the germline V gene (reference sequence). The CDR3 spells CASSIEGRRSPLHF. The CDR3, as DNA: TGTGCCAGTAGTATAGAGGGGCGTCGGTCACCCCTCCACTTT.

CDR3 nucleotide sequence: TGTGCCAGCAGCAACGGTCAGCCAGGGACTAGCTCCTACAATGAGCAGTTCTTC. Protein product: CASSNGQPGTSSYNEQFF. The chain links TRBV7-9 to TRBJ2-1, with TRBD2 identical over 8 bases. From germline, CDR1 is SEHNR and CDR2 FQNEAQ (reference sequence). The CDR3 covers 18 residues. V shed 5 bases, J shed 0 bases, and the junction held 12 bases outside the gene matches.

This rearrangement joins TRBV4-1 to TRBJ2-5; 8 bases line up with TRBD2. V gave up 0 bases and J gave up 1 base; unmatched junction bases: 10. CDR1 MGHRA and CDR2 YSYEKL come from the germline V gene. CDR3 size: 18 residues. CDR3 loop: CASSQEEVSGTFQETQYF. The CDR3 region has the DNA TGCGCCAGCAGCCAAGAAGAGGTTAGCGGGACCTTCCAAGAGACCCAGTACTTC.

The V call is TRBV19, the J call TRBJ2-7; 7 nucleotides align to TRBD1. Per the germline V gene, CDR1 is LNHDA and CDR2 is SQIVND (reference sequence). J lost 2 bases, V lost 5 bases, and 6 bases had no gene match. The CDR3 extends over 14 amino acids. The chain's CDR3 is CASSATGTTYEQYF. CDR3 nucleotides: TGTGCCAGTAGTGCGACAGGGACCACCTACGAGCAGTACTTC.

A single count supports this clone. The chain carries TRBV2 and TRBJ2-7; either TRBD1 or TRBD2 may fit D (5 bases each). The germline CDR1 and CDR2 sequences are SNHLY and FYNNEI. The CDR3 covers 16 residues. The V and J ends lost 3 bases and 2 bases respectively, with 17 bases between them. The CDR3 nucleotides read TGTGCCAGCAGTGAGGTTCCCGGGGCCATGCCCTACGAGCAGTACTTC. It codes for CASSEVPGAMPYEQYF. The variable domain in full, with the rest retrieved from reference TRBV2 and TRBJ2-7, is EPEVTQTPSHQVTQMGQEVILRCVPISNHLYFYWYRQILGQKVEFLVSFYNNEISEKSEIFDDQFSVERPDGSNFTLKIRSTKLEDSAMYFCASSEVPGAMPYEQYFGPGTRLTVT.

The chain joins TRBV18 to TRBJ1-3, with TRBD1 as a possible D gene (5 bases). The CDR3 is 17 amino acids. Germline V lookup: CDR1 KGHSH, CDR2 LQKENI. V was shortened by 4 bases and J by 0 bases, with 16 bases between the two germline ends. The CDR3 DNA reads TGTGCCAGCTCACAAACCTCCGGGGCGAGCTCTGGAAACACCATATATTTT. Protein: CASSQTSGASSGNTIYF. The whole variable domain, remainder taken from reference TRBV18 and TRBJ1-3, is NAGVMQNPRHLVRRRGQEARLRCSPMKGHSHVYWYRQLPEEGLKFMVYLQKENIIDESGMPKERFSAEFPKEGPSILRIQQVVRGDSAAYFCASSQTSGASSGNTIYFGEGSWLTVV.

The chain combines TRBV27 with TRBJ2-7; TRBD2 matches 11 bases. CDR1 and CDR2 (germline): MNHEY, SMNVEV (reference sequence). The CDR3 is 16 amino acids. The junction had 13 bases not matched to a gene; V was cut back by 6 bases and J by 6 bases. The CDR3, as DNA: TGTGCCAGCAGCCCGCTTAGCGGGGGGGCACTCGTCGAGCAGTACTTC. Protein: CASSPLSGGALVEQYF.

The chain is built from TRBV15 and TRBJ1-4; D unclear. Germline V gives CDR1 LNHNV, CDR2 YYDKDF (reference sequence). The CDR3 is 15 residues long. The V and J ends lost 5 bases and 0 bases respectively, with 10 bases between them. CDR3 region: CATSWHPATNEKLFF. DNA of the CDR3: TGTGCCACCAGCTGGCACCCTGCAACTAATGAAAAACTGTTTTTT.

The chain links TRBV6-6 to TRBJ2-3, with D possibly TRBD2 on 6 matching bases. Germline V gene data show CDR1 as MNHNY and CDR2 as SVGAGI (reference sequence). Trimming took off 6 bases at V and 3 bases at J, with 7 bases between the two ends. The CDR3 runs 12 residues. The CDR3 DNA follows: TGTGCCAGCAGACGGGGGACAGATACGCAGTATTTT. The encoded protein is CASRRGTDTQYF.

CDR3 bases: TGTGCCAGCAGCTTAGCGCTTAGTAGCACTGAAGCTTTCTTT. Amino acids: CASSLALSSTEAFF. The rearrangement uses TRBV7-9 and TRBJ1-1; D uncertain. V was shortened by 0 bases and J by 4 bases, with 9 bases between the two germline ends. CDR1 is SEHNR and CDR2 is FQNEAQ in the germline V gene (reference sequence). This CDR3 has 14 amino acids.